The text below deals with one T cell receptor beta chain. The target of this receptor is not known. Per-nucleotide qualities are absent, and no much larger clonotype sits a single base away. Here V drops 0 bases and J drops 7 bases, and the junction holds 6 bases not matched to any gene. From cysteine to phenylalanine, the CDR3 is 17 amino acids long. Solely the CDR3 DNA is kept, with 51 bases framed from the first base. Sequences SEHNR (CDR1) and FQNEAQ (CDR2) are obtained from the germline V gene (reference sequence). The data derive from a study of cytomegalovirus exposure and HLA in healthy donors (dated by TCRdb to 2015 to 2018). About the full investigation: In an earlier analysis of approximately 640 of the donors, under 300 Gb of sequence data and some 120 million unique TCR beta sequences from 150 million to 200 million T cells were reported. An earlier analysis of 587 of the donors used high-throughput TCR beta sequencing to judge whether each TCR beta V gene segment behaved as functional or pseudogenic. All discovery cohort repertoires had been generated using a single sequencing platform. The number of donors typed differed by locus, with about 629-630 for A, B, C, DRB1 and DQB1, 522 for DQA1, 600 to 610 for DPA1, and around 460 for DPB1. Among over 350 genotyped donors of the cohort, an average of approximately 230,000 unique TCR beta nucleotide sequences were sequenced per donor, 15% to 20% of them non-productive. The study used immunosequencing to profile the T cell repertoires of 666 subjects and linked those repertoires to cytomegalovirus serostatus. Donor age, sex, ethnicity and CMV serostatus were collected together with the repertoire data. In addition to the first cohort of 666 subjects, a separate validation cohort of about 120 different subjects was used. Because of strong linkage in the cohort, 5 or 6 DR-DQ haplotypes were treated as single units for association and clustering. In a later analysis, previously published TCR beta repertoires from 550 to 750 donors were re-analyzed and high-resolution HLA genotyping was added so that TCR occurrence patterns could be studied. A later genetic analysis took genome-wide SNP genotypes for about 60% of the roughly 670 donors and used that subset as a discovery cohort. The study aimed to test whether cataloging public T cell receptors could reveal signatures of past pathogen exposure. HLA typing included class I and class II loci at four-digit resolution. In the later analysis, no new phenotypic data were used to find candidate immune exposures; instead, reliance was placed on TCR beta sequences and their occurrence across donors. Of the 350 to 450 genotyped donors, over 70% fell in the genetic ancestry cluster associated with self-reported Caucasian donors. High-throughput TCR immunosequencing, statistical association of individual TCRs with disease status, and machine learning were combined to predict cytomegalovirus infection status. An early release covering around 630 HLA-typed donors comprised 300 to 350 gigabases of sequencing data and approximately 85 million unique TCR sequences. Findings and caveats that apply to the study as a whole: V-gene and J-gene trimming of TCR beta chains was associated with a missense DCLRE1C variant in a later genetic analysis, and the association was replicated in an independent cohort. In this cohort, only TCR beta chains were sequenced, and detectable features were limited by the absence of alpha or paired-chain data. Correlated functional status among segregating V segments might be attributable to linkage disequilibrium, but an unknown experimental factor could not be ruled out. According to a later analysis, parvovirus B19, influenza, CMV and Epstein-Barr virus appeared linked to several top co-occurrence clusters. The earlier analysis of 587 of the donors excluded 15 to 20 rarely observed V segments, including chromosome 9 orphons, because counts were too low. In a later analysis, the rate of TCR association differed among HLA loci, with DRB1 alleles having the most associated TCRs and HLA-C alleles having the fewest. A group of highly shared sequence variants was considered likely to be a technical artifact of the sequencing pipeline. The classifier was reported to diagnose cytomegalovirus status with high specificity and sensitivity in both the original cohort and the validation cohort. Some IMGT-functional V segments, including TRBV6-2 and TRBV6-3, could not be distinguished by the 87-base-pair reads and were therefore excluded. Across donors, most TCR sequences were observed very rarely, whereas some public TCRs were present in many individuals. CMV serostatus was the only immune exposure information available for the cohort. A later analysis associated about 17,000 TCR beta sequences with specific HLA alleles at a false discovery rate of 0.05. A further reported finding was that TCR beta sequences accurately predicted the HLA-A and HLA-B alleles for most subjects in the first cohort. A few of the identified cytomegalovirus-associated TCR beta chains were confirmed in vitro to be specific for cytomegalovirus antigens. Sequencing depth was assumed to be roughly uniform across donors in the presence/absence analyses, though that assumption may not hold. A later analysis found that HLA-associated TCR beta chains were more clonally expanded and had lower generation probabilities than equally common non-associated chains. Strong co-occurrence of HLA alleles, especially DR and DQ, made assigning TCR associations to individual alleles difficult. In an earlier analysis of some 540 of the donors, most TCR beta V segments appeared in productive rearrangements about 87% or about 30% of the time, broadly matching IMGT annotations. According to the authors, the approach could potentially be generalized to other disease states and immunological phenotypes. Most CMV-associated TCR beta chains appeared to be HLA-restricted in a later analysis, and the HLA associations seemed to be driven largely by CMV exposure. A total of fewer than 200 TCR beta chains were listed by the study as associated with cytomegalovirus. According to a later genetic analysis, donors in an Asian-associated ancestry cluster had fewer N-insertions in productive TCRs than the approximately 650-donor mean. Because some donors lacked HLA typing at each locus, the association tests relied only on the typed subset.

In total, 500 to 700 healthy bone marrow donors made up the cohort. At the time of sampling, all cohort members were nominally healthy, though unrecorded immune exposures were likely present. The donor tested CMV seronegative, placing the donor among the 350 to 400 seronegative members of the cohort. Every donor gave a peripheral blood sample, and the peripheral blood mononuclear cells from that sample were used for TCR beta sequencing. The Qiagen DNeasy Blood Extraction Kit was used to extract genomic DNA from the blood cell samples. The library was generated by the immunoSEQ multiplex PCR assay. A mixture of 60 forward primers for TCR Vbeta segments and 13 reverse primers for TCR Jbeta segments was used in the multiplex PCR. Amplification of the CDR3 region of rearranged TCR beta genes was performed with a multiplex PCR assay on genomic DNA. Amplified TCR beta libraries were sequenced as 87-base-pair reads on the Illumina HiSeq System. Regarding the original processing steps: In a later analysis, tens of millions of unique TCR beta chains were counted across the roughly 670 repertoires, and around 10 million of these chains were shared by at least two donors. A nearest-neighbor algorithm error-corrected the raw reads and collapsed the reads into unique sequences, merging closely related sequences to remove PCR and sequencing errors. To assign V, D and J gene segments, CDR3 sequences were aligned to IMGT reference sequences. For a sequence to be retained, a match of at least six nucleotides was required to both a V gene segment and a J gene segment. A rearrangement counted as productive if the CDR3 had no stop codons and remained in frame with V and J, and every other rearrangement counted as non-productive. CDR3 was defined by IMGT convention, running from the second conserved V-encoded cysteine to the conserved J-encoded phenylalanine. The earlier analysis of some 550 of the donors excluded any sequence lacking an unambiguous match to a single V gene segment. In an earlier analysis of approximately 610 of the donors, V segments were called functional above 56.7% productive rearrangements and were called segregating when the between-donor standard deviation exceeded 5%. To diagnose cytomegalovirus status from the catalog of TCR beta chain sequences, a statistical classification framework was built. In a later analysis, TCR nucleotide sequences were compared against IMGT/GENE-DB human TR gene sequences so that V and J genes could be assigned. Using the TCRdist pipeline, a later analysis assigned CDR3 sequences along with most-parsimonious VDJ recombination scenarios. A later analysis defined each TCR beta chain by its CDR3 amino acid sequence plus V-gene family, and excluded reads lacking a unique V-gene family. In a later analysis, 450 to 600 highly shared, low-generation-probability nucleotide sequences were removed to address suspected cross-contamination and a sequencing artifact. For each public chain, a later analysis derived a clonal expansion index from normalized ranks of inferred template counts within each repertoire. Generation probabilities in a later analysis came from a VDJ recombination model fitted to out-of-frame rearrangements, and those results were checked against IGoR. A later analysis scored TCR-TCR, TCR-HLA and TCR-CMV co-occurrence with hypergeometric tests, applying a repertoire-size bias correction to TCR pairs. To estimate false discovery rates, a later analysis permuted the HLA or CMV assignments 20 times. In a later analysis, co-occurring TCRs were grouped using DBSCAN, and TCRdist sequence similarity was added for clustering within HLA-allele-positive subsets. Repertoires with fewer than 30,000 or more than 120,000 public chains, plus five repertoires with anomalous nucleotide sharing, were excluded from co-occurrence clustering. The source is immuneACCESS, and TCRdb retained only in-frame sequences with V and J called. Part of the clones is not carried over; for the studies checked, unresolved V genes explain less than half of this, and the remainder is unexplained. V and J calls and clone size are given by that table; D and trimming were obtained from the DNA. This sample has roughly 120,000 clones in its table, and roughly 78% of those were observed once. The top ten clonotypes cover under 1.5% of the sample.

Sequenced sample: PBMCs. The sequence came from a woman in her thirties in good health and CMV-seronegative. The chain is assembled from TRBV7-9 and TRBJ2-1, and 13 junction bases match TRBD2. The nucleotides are TGTGCCAGCAGCTTAGCGTTAGGACTAGCGGGAGTGAATGAGCAGTTCTTC. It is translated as CASSLALGLAGVNEQFF.